The rows below give T cell receptor beta chains drawn from one sample of a study of CD8+ T cells in alopecia areata. Using immunoSEQ multiplex PCR, the repertoire was profiled, and TCRdb retains in-frame clones only, with some absent. Of about 210,000 clones listed, roughly 66% are singletons. Source: CD4+ T cells sorted from blood, taken at approximately week 44, from a patient treated with tofacitinib. The receptors shown here come from a human donor with alopecia areata. Each CDR3 is given with its conserved first and last residue. Each record gives: V gene, D gene, clone size, J gene, CDR3 DNA, CDR3 protein. A D gene is named only where the DNA matches it firmly. Some rows mark clone size as missing; the rest say once, few, many or name a class of expanded clone.

TRBV6-1	TRBD2	once	TRBJ2-1	TGTGCCAGCAGCTCCACTAGCGGGGTTATCAATGAGCAGTTCTTC	CASSSTSGVINEQFF
TRBV4-3	NA	NA	TRBJ1-6	TGCGCCAGCAGCCAAGATCAGGGTGTCGTTTCACCCCTCCACTTT	CASSQDQGVVSPLHF
TRBV29-1	TRBD1	NA	TRBJ2-3	TGCAGCGTTATAACAGGGGGCAGCGCAGATACGCAGTATTTT	CSVITGGSADTQYF
TRBV15	TRBD2	NA	TRBJ2-3	TGTGCCACCAGCAGAGAAACGGCGGGGGAGGGAGATACGCAGTATTTT	CATSRETAGEGDTQYF
TRBV10-3	NA	NA	TRBJ2-6	TGTGCCATAGGGCCGGTCGAGGGTGACTCTGGGGCCAACGTCCTGACTTTC	CAIGPVEGDSGANVLTF
TRBV29-1	NA	NA	TRBJ1-2	TGCAGCGTAGGACGGGGGTCAAACTATGGCTACACCTTC	CSVGRGSNYGYTF
TRBV7-2	TRBD2	few	TRBJ2-2	TGTGCCAGCAGCACTCAACTAGCGGGGTCCGGGGAGCTGTTTTTT	CASSTQLAGSGELFF
TRBV30	NA	NA	TRBJ1-1	TGTGCCTGGAGTGTAGGCAGGAGGAACACTGAAGCTTTCTTT	CAWSVGRRNTEAFF
TRBV29-1	NA	NA	TRBJ2-7	TGCAGCGTTGTCGACTTCAGGGACGAGCAGTACTTC	CSVVDFRDEQYF
TRBV7-2	NA	NA	TRBJ2-5	TGTGCCAGCAGCTTAACCGGCCAGGGGGAGACCCAGTACTTC	CASSLTGQGETQYF
TRBV5-1	NA	NA	TRBJ2-4	TGCGCCAGCAGCAGGACAGAAGCCAAAAACATTCAGTACTTC	CASSRTEAKNIQYF
TRBV2	NA	NA	TRBJ1-3	TGTGCCAGCAGTGAACACCGTACGGACTCTGGAAACACCATATATTTT	CASSEHRTDSGNTIYF
TRBV29-1	NA	NA	TRBJ2-4	TGCAGCGTTACCGGGCACTTAGCCAAAAACATTCAGTACTTC	CSVTGHLAKNIQYF
TRBV13	NA	NA	TRBJ1-1	TGTGCCAGCAGAACCACAGGTGAAGCTTTCTTT	CASRTTGEAFF
TRBV2	NA	NA	TRBJ1-1	TGTGCCAGCAGACTAATTCGGGATCATGGTGGTGGGGACACTGAAGCTTTCTTT	CASRLIRDHGGGDTEAFF
TRBV7-2	TRBD2	few	TRBJ2-7	TGTGCCAGCAGCTTAGGGGCGGGAGCCCAGTACTTC	CASSLGAGAQYF
TRBV14	NA	NA	TRBJ2-2	TGTGCCAGCAGCCAGAATGAATGGACAATCAACGGGGAGCTGTTTTTT	CASSQNEWTINGELFF
TRBV5-4	TRBD2	NA	TRBJ2-4	TGTGCCAGCAGCGGTGGGACTAGCGGTCCGCTAGCCAAAAACATTCAGTACTTC	CASSGGTSGPLAKNIQYF
TRBV5-1	TRBD2	NA	TRBJ2-1	TGCGCCAGCAGCATCGCCGGGACTAGCAGGCACAATGAGCAGTTCTTC	CASSIAGTSRHNEQFF
TRBV4-1	TRBD1	few	TRBJ1-1	TGCGCCAGCAGCCGGGACAGGGGAAGGAACACTGAAGCTTTCTTT	CASSRDRGRNTEAFF
TRBV5-1	TRBD2	few	TRBJ2-3	TGCGCCAGCAAGAGGGATAGCGGGGGTGATACGCAGTATTTT	CASKRDSGGDTQYF
TRBV29-1	NA	NA	TRBJ2-7	TGCAGCGTTGCGGACGGTCACTACGAGCAGTACTTC	CSVADGHYEQYF
TRBV7-2	NA	NA	TRBJ1-1	TGTGCCAGCAGCTTTGGGGGGTTTCAAGCTTTCTTT	CASSFGGFQAFF
TRBV5-6	TRBD1	NA	TRBJ1-2	TGTGCCAGCACCACCCCGGACAGGATAAGTAACTATGGCTACACCTTC	CASTTPDRISNYGYTF
TRBV6-5	NA	NA	TRBJ1-2	TGTGCCAGCAGTTATCACAGTCTTAACTATGGCTACACCTTC	CASSYHSLNYGYTF
TRBV27	NA	NA	TRBJ1-1	TGTGCCAGCGGTCGACAGAGCCCTATGAACACTGAAGCTTTCTTT	CASGRQSPMNTEAFF
TRBV4-3	NA	NA	TRBJ2-6	NA	CASSQEGTVGAGANVLAF
TRBV6-5	NA	NA	TRBJ1-5	TGTGCCAGCAGTGCGAAACCAGGGGCTGGTCAGCCCCAGCATTTT	CASSAKPGAGQPQHF
TRBV4-1	NA	once	TRBJ1-2	TGCGCCAGCAGCCAAGTGGAAGGCTCTGGCTACACCTTC	CASSQVEGSGYTF
TRBV30	NA	NA	TRBJ1-2	TGTGCCTGGATGGGTAGCTATGGCTACACCTTC	CAWMGSYGYTF
TRBV7-9	NA	NA	TRBJ2-6	TGTGCCAGCAGCCCCCAGGAGGGGTCCCACTCTGGGGCCAACGTCCTGACTTTC	CASSPQEGSHSGANVLTF
TRBV4-3	NA	few	TRBJ1-1	TGCGCCAGCAGTCGAGCAGTGAACACTGAAGCTTTCTTT	CASSRAVNTEAFF
TRBV29-1	TRBD1	NA	TRBJ2-7	TGCAGCGTTGCGGGACAGGGGGCCTACGAGCAGTACTTC	CSVAGQGAYEQYF
TRBV29-1	TRBD1	NA	TRBJ2-7	TGCAGCGTTGGAGGACAGGAATACAACTACGAGCAGTACTTC	CSVGGQEYNYEQYF
TRBV30	NA	NA	TRBJ2-2	TGTGCCTGGAGTGTACTTGGCAGAACCGGGGAGCTGTTTTTT	CAWSVLGRTGELFF
TRBV5-6	TRBD2	NA	TRBJ2-3	TGTGCCAGCAGCTGGGAGGGACCTTCGACGGATACGCAGTATTTT	CASSWEGPSTDTQYF
TRBV5-1	NA	once	TRBJ2-1	TGCGCCAGCAGCTTGGGGGGCGCAGACAATGAGCAGTTCTTC	CASSLGGADNEQFF
TRBV7-2	NA	once	TRBJ1-1	TGTGCCAGCAGCTTAGCCTGGAACACTGAAGCTTTCTTT	CASSLAWNTEAFF
TRBV5-1	TRBD1	NA	TRBJ2-7	TGCGCCAGCAGCTTGGCAGTAGGGACAGGTATCTACGAGCAGTACTTC	CASSLAVGTGIYEQYF
TRBV6-5	NA	NA	TRBJ2-6	TGTGCCAGCAGTACAGACTCTGGGGCCAACGTCCTGACTTTC	CASSTDSGANVLTF
TRBV29-1	NA	NA	TRBJ2-5	TGCAGCGTTGATTCAGGTCGTGGGGAAGAGACCCAGTACTTC	CSVDSGRGEETQYF
TRBV4-2	NA	NA	TRBJ1-1	TGTGCCAGCAGCCAAGGCAGTTTGAACACTGAAGCTTTCTTT	CASSQGSLNTEAFF
TRBV7-7	NA	NA	TRBJ2-2	TGTGCCAGCAGCTCCGAGCTAAATGAGGACACCGGGGAGCTGTTTTTT	CASSSELNEDTGELFF
TRBV11-2	NA	NA	TRBJ2-1	TGTGCCAGCAGCTTAGGATACAATGAGCAGTTCTTC	CASSLGYNEQFF
TRBV7-3	NA	NA	TRBJ2-1	TGTGCCAGCAGCGAGGACTTGAGCTCCTACAATGAGCAGTTCTTC	CASSEDLSSYNEQFF
TRBV29-1	NA	NA	TRBJ2-3	TGCAGCGTTGCCCGGACAGTCAGCACAGATACGCAGTATTTT	CSVARTVSTDTQYF
TRBV19	NA	few	TRBJ1-2	TGTGCCAGTATCGCCAAGGGTACCTTCTATGGCTACACCTTC	CASIAKGTFYGYTF
TRBV5-6	NA	NA	TRBJ2-7	TGTGCCAGCAGCTTGGATACATTCTACGAGCAGTACTTC	CASSLDTFYEQYF
TRBV28	TRBD1	few	TRBJ2-6	TGTGCCATCAACCGTCCCGGACAGGGGGCTTCTGGGGCCAACGTCCTGACTTTC	CAINRPGQGASGANVLTF
TRBV30	NA	NA	TRBJ1-4	TGTGCCTGGAGCCCCGGGGGTAATGAAAAACTGTTTTTT	CAWSPGGNEKLFF
TRBV27	NA	few	TRBJ1-5	TGTGCCAGCAGTTTACGCGACAGAAATCAGCCCCAGCATTTT	CASSLRDRNQPQHF
TRBV29-1	TRBD2	NA	TRBJ2-2	TGCAGCGCCATCAGAGCGGGAGCAGGCGGGGAGCTGTTTTTT	CSAIRAGAGGELFF
TRBV10-3	NA	few	TRBJ1-4	TGTGCCATCAGTGATGGGACGGGGTCTCGAAAACTGTTTTTT	CAISDGTGSRKLFF
TRBV29-1	NA	few	TRBJ1-1	TGCAGCGTTGCGAAGCAGACGAACACTGAAGCTTTCTTT	CSVAKQTNTEAFF
TRBV10-3	NA	NA	TRBJ1-1	TGTGCCATCAGTGTCAGACAGGATAACACTGAAGCTTTCTTT	CAISVRQDNTEAFF